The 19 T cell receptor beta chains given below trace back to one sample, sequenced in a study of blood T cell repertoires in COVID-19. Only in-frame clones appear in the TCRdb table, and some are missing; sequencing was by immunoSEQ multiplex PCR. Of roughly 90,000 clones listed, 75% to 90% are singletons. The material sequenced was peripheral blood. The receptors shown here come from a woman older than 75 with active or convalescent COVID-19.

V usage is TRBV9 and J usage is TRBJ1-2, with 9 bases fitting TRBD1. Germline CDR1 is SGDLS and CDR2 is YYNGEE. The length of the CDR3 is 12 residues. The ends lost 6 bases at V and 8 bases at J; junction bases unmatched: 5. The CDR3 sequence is CASKGQGNGYTF. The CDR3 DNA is TGTGCCAGCAAGGGACAGGGAAACGGCTACACCTTC.

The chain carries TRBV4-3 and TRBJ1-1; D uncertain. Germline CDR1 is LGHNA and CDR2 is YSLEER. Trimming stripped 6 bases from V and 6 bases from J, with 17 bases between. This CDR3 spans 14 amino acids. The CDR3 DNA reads TGCGCCAGCAGTCAACTGGGAGGAAGACCTGAAGCTTTCTTT. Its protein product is CASSQLGGRPEAFF.

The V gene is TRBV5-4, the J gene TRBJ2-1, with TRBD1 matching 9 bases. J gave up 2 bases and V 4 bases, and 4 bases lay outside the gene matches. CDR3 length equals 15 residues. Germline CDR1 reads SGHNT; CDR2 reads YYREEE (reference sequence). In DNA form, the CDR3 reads TGTGCCAGCAGCACAGACAGGGGGACCTACAATGAGCAGTTCTTC. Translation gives CASSTDRGTYNEQFF.

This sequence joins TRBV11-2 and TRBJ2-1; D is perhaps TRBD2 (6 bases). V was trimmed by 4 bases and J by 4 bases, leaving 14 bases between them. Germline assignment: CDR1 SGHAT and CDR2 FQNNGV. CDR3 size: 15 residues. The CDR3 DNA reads TGTGCCAGCAGCTCCGTTATCCGGGGGTACAATGAGCAGTTCTTC. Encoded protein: CASSSVIRGYNEQFF.

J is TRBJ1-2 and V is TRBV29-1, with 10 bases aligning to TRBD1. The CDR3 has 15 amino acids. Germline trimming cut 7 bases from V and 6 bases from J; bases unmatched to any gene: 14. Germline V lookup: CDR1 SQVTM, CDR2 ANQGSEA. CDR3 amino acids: CSGGDRGVGSNGYTF. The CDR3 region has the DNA TGCAGCGGGGGGGACAGGGGCGTAGGTAGCAATGGCTACACCTTC. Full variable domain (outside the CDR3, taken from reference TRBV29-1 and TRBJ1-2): SAVISQKPSRDICQRGTSLTIQCQVDSQVTMMFWYRQQPGQSLTLIATANQGSEATYESGFVIDKFPISRPNLTFSTLTVSNMSPEDSSIYLCSGGDRGVGSNGYTFGSGTRLTVV.

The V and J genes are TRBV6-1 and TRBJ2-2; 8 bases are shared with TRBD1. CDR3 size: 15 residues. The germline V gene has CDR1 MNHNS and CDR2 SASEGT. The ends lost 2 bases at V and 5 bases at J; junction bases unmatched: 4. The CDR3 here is CASSESGGETGELFF. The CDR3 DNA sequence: TGTGCCAGCAGTGAATCAGGGGGCGAAACCGGGGAGCTGTTTTTT.

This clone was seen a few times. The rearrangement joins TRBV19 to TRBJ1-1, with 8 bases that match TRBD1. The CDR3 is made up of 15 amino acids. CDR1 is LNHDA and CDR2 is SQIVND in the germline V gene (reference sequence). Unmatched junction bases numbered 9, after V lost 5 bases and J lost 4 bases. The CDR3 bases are TGTGCCAGTAGTTCCGGACAGGGCGTCGGCACTGAAGCTTTCTTT. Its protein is CASSSGQGVGTEAFF.

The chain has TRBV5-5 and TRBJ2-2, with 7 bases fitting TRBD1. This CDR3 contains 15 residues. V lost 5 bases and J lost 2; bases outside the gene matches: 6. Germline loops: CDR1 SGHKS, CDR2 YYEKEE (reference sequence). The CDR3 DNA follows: TGTGCCAGCAGGTCCGGGACAGAAAACACCGGGGAGCTGTTTTTT. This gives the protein CASRSGTENTGELFF.

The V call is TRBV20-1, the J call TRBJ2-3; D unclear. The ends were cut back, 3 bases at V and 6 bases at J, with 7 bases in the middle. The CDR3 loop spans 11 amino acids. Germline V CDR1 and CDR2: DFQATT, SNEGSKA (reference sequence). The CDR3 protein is CSASRWDTQYF. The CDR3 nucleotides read TGCAGTGCTAGTCGGTGGGATACGCAGTATTTT.

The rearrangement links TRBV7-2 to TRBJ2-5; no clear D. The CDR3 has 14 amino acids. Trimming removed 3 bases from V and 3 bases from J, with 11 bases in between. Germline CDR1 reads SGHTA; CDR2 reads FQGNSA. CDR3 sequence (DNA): TGTGCCAGCAGCTTTAATGGGCTCAAAGAGACCCAGTACTTC. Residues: CASSFNGLKETQYF.

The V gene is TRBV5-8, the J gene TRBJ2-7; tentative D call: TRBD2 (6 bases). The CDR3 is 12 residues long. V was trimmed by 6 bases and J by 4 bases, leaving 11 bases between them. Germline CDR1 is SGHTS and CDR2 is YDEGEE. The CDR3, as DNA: TGTGCCAGCACCCGGAGGGTATACGAGCAGTACTTC. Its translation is CASTRRVYEQYF.

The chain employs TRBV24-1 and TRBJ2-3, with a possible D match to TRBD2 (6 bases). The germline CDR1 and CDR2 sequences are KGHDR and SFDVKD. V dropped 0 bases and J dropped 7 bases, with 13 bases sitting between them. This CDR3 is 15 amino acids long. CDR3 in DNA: TGTGCCACCAGTGATTTGGGGGGGAGCAAACATACGCAGTATTTT. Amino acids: CATSDLGGSKHTQYF.

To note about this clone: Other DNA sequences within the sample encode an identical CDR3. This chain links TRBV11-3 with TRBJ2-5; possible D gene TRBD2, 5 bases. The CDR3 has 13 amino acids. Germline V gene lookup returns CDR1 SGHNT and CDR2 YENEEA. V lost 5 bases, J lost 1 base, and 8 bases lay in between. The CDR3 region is CASSRGSQETQYF. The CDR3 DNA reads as TGTGCCAGCAGCCGGGGATCCCAAGAGACCCAGTACTTC.

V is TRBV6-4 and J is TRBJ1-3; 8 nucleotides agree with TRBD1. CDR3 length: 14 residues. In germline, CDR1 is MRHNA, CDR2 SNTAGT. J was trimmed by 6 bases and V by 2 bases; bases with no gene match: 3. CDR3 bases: TGTGCCAGCAGTGACGCGGACAGGGTAAACACCATATATTTT. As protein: CASSDADRVNTIYF.

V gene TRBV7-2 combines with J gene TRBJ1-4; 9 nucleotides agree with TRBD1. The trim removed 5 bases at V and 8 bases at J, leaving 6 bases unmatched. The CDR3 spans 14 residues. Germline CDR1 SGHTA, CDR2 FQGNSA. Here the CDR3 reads CASSLTGGEEKLFF. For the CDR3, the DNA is TGTGCCAGCAGCCTAACAGGGGGCGAGGAAAAACTGTTTTTT.

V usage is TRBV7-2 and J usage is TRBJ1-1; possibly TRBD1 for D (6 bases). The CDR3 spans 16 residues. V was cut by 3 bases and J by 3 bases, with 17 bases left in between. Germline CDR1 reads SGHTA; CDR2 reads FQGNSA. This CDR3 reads CASSFPGRGRDTEAFF. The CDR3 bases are TGTGCCAGCAGCTTCCCGGGTAGGGGGAGGGACACTGAAGCTTTCTTT.

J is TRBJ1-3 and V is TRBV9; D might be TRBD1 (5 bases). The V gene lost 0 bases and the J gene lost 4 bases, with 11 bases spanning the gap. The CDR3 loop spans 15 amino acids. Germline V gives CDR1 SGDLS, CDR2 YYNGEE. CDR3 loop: CASSVGGVPGNTIYF. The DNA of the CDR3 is TGTGCCAGCAGCGTAGGGGGGGTTCCGGGAAACACCATATATTTT.

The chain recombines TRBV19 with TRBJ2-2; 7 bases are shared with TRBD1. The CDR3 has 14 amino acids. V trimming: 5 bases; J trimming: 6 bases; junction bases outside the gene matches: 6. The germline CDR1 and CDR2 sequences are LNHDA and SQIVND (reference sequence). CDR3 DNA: TGTGCCAGTAGTCCAAACAGGGGCCCCGGGGAGCTGTTTTTT. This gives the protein CASSPNRGPGELFF. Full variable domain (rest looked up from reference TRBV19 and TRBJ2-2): DGGITQSPKYLFRKEGQNVTLSCEQNLNHDAMYWYRQDPGQGLRLIYYSQIVNDFQKGDIAEGYSVSREKKESFPLTVTSAQKNPTAFYLCASSPNRGPGELFFGEGSRLTVL.

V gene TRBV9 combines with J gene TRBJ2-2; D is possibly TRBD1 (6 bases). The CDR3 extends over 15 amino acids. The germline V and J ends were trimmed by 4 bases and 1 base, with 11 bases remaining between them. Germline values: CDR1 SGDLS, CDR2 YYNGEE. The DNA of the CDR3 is TGTGCCAGCAGCATCCGGGACATGAACACCGGGGAGCTGTTTTTT. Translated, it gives CASSIRDMNTGELFF.